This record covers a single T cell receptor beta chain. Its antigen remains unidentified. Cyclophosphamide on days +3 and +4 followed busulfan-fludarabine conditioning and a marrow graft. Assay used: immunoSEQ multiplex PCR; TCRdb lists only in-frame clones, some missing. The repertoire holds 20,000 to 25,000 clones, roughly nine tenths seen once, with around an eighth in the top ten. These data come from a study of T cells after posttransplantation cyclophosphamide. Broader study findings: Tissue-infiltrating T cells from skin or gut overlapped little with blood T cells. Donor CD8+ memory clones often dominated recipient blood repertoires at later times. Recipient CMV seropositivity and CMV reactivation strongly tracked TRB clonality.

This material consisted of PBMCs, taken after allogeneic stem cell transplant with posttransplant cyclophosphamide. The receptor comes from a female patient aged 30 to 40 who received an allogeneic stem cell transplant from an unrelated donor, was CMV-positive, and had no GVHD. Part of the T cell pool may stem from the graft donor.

DNA for the CDR3: TGCAGCGTTACGGGACAGGACTATGGCTACACCTTC. This encodes CSVTGQDYGYTF. This chain joins TRBV29-1 and TRBJ1-2, with 8 bases fitting TRBD1. Losses at the gene ends were 5 bases for V and 3 bases for J; bases not matched to a gene: 2. The CDR3 is made up of 12 amino acids. Per germline, CDR1 SQVTM and CDR2 ANQGSEA.